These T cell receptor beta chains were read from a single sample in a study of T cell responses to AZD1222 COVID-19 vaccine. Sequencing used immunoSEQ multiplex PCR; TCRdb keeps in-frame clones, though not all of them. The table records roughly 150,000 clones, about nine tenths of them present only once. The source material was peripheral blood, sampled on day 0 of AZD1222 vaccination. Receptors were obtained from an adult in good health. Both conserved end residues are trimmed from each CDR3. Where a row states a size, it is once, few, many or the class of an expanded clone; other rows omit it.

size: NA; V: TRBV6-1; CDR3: ASSEQYSNQPQH
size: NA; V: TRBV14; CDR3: ASSQQTSGRFNEQF
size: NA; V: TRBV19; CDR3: ASASGTARIMPQH
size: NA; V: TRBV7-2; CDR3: ASSLTRTTNTGELF
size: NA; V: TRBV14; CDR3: ASSQPPLAGASGELF
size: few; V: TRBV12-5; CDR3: ASGFPRVGTDVYEQY
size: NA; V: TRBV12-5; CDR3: ASGLGGSFTDTQY
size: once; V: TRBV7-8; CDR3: ASSSRQDLVGYEQY
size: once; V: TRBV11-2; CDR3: ASSLTASEPEQY
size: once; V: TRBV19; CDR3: ASSVGQATEAF
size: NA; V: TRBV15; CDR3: ATSSSAGGMNTEAF
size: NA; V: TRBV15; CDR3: ATSRVGGRSEAF
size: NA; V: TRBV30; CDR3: AWSRGGSGNEQF
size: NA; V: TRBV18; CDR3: ASSPQRTSGASSYEQY
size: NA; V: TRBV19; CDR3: ASSIYPQGRNEQF
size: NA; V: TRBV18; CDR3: ASSLRQGPTNYGYT
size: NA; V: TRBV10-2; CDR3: ASSEGLVGAGELF
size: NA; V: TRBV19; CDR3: ASSYRDTEWEQF
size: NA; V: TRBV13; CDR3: ASSLGLGNTEAF
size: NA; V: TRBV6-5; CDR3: ASSYRLGAETQY
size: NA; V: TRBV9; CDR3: ASSGVSDRSSYNEQF
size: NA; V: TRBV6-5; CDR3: ASSYQSGRSYNEQF
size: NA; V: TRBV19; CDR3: ASSPRQEQTQY
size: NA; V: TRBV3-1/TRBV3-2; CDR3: ASSHFRRQEETQY
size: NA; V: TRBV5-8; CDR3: ASSWGAYGYT
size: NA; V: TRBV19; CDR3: ASSLGQGQETQY
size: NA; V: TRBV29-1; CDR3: SARRGVGTGELF
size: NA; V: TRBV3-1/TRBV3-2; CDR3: ASSHRGNTGELF
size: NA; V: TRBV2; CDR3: ASGHGTRGADTQY
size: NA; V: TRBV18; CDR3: ASSHVRGETETQY
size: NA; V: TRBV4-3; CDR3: ASSQEQYTEAF
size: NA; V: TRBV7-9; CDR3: ASSLEGPQTQY
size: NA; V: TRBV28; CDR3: ASSLKAPYGYT
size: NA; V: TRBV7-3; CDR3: ASSLGQGETEAF
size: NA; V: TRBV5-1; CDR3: ASSTWTSGSNEQF
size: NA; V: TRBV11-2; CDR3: ASKQGYSYNEQF
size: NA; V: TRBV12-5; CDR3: ASGPGGAPNEQF
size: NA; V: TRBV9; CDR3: ASSGPIWTGSHEQY
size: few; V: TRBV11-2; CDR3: ASSIGTTGNTIY
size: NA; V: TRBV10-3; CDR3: AISEPGQGAGETQY
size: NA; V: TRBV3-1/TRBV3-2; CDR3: ASSTLAGSYEQY
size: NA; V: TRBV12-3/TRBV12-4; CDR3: ASSFPSTDTQY
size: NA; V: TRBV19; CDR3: ASSNPRLANYEQY
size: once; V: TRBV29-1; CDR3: SVGSLAGMGEQY
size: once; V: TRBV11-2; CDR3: ASSSRTQGGYT
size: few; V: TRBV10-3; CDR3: AICRTQDSNQPQH
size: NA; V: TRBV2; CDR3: ASNGGTGTGELF
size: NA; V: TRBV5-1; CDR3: ASSTGQASWEQY
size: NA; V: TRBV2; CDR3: ASSTGLAGSGELF
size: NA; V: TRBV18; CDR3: ASSPAQGPVAEAF
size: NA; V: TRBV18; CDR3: ASSPGGSAYGYT
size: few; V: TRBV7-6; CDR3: ASSLVAASYNEQF